These 21 T cell receptor beta chains were all obtained from the same sample, sequenced in a study of blood T cell repertoires in COVID-19. Data came from immunoSEQ multiplex PCR; TCRdb stores just in-frame clones and leaves some out. Among a few hundred thousand clones listed, around nine tenths were seen once. Sequenced input: peripheral blood. The receptors were gathered from a woman in her sixties or seventies with COVID-19, enrolled during active disease.

This CDR3 reads CASSHPTVNTEAFF. In nucleotides, the CDR3 is TGCGCCAGCAGCCACCCGACAGTGAACACTGAAGCTTTCTTT. The chain combines TRBV4-1 with TRBJ1-1; a weak D match, TRBD1 (5 bases). The CDR3 spans 14 residues. Trimming took 3 bases from V and 0 from J, leaving 8 bases between them. CDR1 and CDR2 from the germline V gene are MGHRA and YSYEKL.

The CDR3 reads CASSNPGQRTDTQYF. CDR3 coding DNA: TGTGCCAGCAGCAATCCGGGACAACGCACAGATACGCAGTATTTT. The chain joins TRBV7-9 to TRBJ2-3; weak D call: TRBD1 (6 bases). The CDR3 loop spans 15 amino acids. The V gene's germline CDR1 is SEHNR and CDR2 FQNEAQ (reference sequence). V was trimmed by 5 bases and J by 1 base, leaving 13 bases between them.

The chain recombines TRBV5-1 with TRBJ2-5, with 7 nucleotides matching TRBD1. CDR3 size: 16 residues. Per germline, CDR1 SGHRS and CDR2 YFSETQ. J was trimmed by 5 bases and V by 4 bases; bases with no gene match: 14. The CDR3 loop is CASSVRAQGGSETQYF. CDR3 bases: TGCGCCAGCAGCGTCCGGGCCCAAGGGGGCTCGGAGACCCAGTACTTC.

V is TRBV9 and J is TRBJ1-3; D may be TRBD1 (6 bases). This CDR3 is 15 amino acids long. Germline V CDR1 and CDR2: SGDLS, YYNGEE. Trimming cost V 4 bases and J 0 bases, with 11 bases left between them. CDR3 nucleotides: TGTGCCAGCAGCCAGGGGTCCAGCTCTGGAAACACCATATATTTT. Residues: CASSQGSSSGNTIYF.

The V and J genes are TRBV28 and TRBJ1-6; 8 positions agree with TRBD1. This CDR3 region has 14 residues. Germline values: CDR1 MDHEN, CDR2 SYDVKM. V shed 6 bases and J 9 bases; nucleotides not matched to a gene: 7. Here the CDR3 DNA reads TGTGCCAGCAGACGACAGGGGAGGTTTTCACCCCTCCACTTT. Translated: CASRRQGRFSPLHF.

V and J are TRBV21-1 and TRBJ1-5; the table's D call, TRBD1, was not checked against the DNA. TRBV21-1 is a pseudogene. This CDR3 is 17 amino acids long. Here the CDR3 reads CASSYDQDSPGHQPQHF. CDR3 sequence (DNA): TGTGCCAGCAGCTACGACCAGGACAGCCCTGGGCATCAGCCCCAGCATTTT.

The V and J genes are TRBV3-1 (or the pseudogene TRBV3-2) and TRBJ1-1, with 7 bases that match TRBD1. Trimming took 4 bases from V and 6 from J; bases not matched to a gene: 8. In germline, CDR1 is LGHDT, CDR2 YNNKEL (reference sequence). This CDR3 comprises 14 residues. CDR3 DNA: TGTGCCAGCAGCCGCGAACAGGGGACTCCTGAAGCTTTCTTT. It translates to CASSREQGTPEAFF.

This chain connects TRBV19 to TRBJ2-5; D perhaps matches TRBD1 (6 bases). The CDR3 has 13 amino acids. The germline CDR1 and CDR2 sequences are LNHDA and SQIVND (reference sequence). Trimming pared 4 bases from V and 4 bases from J, leaving 10 bases between. The CDR3: CASSKQGAETQYF. CDR3 in DNA: TGTGCCAGTAGTAAACAGGGTGCAGAGACCCAGTACTTC.

V and J are TRBV3-1 (or the pseudogene TRBV3-2) and TRBJ2-5; maybe TRBD2 (5 bases). The CDR3 contains 14 residues. The germline V gene has CDR1 LGHDT and CDR2 YNNKEL (reference sequence). The germline V and J ends were trimmed by 4 bases and 2 bases, with 11 bases remaining between them. The CDR3 spells CASSRARDQETQYF. CDR3 in DNA: TGTGCCAGCAGCCGAGCTCGGGATCAAGAGACCCAGTACTTC.

The chain recombines TRBV27 with TRBJ1-1, with a possible D match to TRBD1 (5 bases). This CDR3 has 17 residues. V was trimmed by 6 bases and J by 0 bases, leaving 20 bases between them. Germline-derived CDR1 and CDR2 are MNHEY and SMNVEV (reference sequence). The CDR3 loop is CASRGGVLGIMNTEAFF. The CDR3 nucleotides are TGTGCCAGCAGGGGGGGGGTTCTTGGGATCATGAACACTGAAGCTTTCTTT.

The rearrangement joins TRBV6-2 or TRBV6-3 to TRBJ2-1; TRBD1 matches at 7 bases. This CDR3 contains 16 residues. From germline, CDR1 is MNHEY and CDR2 SVGEGT. Losses at the gene ends were 5 bases for V and 8 bases for J; bases not matched to a gene: 15. CDR3 DNA sequence: TGTGCCAGCAGTAACCCCGGGACAGTCCTACACCATGAGCAGTTCTTC. This encodes CASSNPGTVLHHEQFF.

This clone has more than one count but fewer than ten. This sequence joins TRBV29-1 and TRBJ2-3, with 7 bases fitting TRBD1. The junction had 7 bases not matched to a gene; V was cut back by 0 bases and J by 4 bases. The CDR3 has 15 amino acids. From germline, CDR1 is SQVTM and CDR2 ANQGSEA. The CDR3 protein is CSVEDIGGVADTQYF. CDR3 DNA sequence: TGCAGCGTTGAAGATATAGGGGGCGTCGCAGATACGCAGTATTTT.

This clone has at least ten counts. The V call is TRBV5-6, the J call TRBJ2-7; weak D call: TRBD1 (6 bases). The germline V gene has CDR1 SGHDT and CDR2 YYEEEE. V was cut by 0 bases and J by 2 bases, with 12 bases left in between. This CDR3 has 15 amino acids. The DNA for the CDR3 is TGTGCCAGCAGCTTGGTTGGGGGCCGTCCCTACGAGCAGTACTTC. Translated, it gives CASSLVGGRPYEQYF.

The chain has TRBV7-3 and TRBJ1-2, with D perhaps matching TRBD1 (5 bases). Trimming took 1 base from V and 4 from J, leaving 19 bases between them. The germline gives CDR1 SGHTA, CDR2 FQGTGA. This CDR3 has 17 amino acids. CDR3: CASSLIGGAGLGYGYTF. CDR3 DNA: TGTGCCAGCAGCTTAATAGGCGGAGCAGGGCTAGGCTATGGCTACACCTTC.

The chain has TRBV5-5 and TRBJ2-1; 9 nucleotides align to TRBD1. Germline-derived CDR1 and CDR2 are SGHKS and YYEKEE (reference sequence). V lost 4 bases, J lost 4 bases, and 9 bases stayed unmatched. This CDR3 contains 16 residues. The CDR3 region is CASSPEQGAGYNEQFF. CDR3 DNA sequence: TGTGCCAGCAGCCCAGAACAGGGGGCGGGGTACAATGAGCAGTTCTTC.

The rearrangement joins TRBV6-2 or TRBV6-3 to TRBJ1-2, with 9 bases lining up with TRBD1. Germline V gene lookup returns CDR1 MNHEY and CDR2 SVGEGT. The CDR3 consists of 15 residues. The ends lost 4 bases at V and 8 bases at J; junction bases unmatched: 11. The CDR3 protein is CASSLTGGASRGYTF. CDR3 coding DNA: TGTGCCAGCAGTTTAACAGGGGGCGCATCGCGGGGCTACACCTTC.

The chain couples TRBV4-1 to TRBJ2-3; the match to TRBD1 covers 9 bases. Trimming removed 2 bases from V and 3 bases from J; junction bases left unmatched: 6. Germline CDR1 is MGHRA and CDR2 is YSYEKL. This CDR3 region has 16 residues. For the CDR3, the DNA is TGCGCCAGCAGCCAATTTCCGGGACAGGGAACAGATACGCAGTATTTT. Residues: CASSQFPGQGTDTQYF.

This clone has only one observation. This chain links TRBV24-1 with TRBJ2-1; 11 nucleotides align to TRBD2. Trimming took 5 bases from V and 8 from J; bases not matched to a gene: 13. There are 17 residues in the CDR3. Germline V gives CDR1 KGHDR, CDR2 SFDVKD. In DNA, the CDR3 is TGTGCCACCAGTGCTCGATTTGGGACTAGCGGAGGGGATGAGCAGTTCTTC. The encoded protein is CATSARFGTSGGDEQFF.

The chain joins TRBV7-3 to TRBJ2-1; 10 nucleotides align to TRBD2. Trimming cost V 6 bases and J 2 bases; bases outside gene matches: 4. The CDR3 is 15 amino acids. Germline CDR1 and CDR2: SGHTA and FQGTGA. CDR3 loop: CASRKAGGAYNEQFF. CDR3 sequence (DNA): TGTGCCAGCAGGAAAGCGGGAGGGGCCTACAATGAGCAGTTCTTC.

The chain combines TRBV5-4 with TRBJ1-3; D gene ambiguous. V dropped 10 bases and J dropped 0 bases, with 11 bases sitting between them. Germline V CDR1 and CDR2: SGHNT, YYREEE (reference sequence). The CDR3 is 13 residues long. The DNA for the CDR3 is TGTGCCGCTGGGCTCGACTCTGGAAACACCATATATTTT. Translated: CAAGLDSGNTIYF.

In this sample, this clone turned up once. The V call is TRBV19, the J call TRBJ1-5; no definite D call. Trimming pared 2 bases from V and 3 bases from J, leaving 2 bases between. The germline CDR1 and CDR2 sequences are LNHDA and SQIVND (reference sequence). The CDR3 is 12 amino acids. DNA of the CDR3: TGTGCCAGTAGTATATACAATCAGCCCCAGCATTTT. The encoded protein is CASSIYNQPQHF.